What follows describes a single T cell receptor beta chain. The antigen remains unidentified. The CDR3 runs to 16 residues. Trimming left V 4 bases short and J 0 bases short, with 14 bases between. Germline assignment: CDR1 MNHEY and CDR2 SVGAGI. The data derive from a study of T cell responses to AZD1222 COVID-19 vaccine. Assay: immunoSEQ multiplex PCR; the TCRdb copy retains only in-frame clones and omits some. The table lists some 100,000 clones, around 90% of them singletons, with approximately 7.9% in the top ten. Overall study findings and caveats: Mapped onto spike, vaccine-associated CD4 TCRs spanned it and were dominant at 160-218 and 743-854. All repertoire sampling was performed exclusively after the peak T cell response. Females outnumbered males among donors, who were mostly white British; clonal diversity was possibly underestimated. Baseline serology detected seropositivity in only 6 or 7 AZD1222 recipients.

The TCR sequence derives from an adult in good health. This chain uses TRBV6-5 with TRBJ2-3; D may be TRBD1 (5 bases). Sequencing used peripheral blood, obtained on day 0 of AZD1222 vaccination. DNA for the CDR3: TGTGCCAGCAGTTCCATTGACAGCCCGAGCACAGATACGCAGTATTTT. The encoded protein is CASSSIDSPSTDTQYF.